The source of this TCR beta chain is a study of blood T cell repertoires in COVID-19. The wider study: The samples span acute and convalescent COVID-19 from the United States, Italy and Spain. The cDNA or gDNA used as material had been derived from T cells, B-cell-depleted T cells, or PBMCs.

During active infection, Seattle patients enrolled and were then monitored through disease. In the authors' workflow: Scientists estimated how many nucleated cells there were by amplifying reference gene primers. The table came from immunoSEQ multiplex PCR; TCRdb's copy has only in-frame clones and leaves some out. D and trimming were read from the DNA, whereas the V and J calls and clone size are those reported in that table. The data show 150,000 to 200,000 clones, more than 85% seen once. Germline-derived CDR1 and CDR2 are SGHDT and YYEEEE. V trimming: 7 bases; J trimming: 7 bases; junction bases outside the gene matches: 7. The CDR3 totals 13 residues.

The sample consisted of peripheral blood. The chain combines TRBV5-6 with TRBJ2-2; 7 positions match TRBD2. The source of this sequence is a woman older than 75 with COVID-19, enrolled during active disease. The CDR3 spells CASGLGGFGELFF. CDR3 nucleotides: TGTGCCAGCGGATTGGGAGGGTTCGGGGAGCTGTTTTTT.